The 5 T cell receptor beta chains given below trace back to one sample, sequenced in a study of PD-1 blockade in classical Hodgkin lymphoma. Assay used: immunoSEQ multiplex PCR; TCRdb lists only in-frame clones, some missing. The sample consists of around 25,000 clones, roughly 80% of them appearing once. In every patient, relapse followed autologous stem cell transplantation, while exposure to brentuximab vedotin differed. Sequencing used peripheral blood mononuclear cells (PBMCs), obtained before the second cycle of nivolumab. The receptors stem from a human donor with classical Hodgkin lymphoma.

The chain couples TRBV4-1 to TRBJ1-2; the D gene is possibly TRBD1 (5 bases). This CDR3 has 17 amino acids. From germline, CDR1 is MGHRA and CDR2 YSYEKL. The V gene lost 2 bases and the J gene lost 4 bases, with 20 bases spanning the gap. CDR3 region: CASSQYRDAATIYGYTF. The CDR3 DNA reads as TGCGCCAGCAGCCAATACCGGGACGCAGCGACAATCTATGGCTACACCTTC.

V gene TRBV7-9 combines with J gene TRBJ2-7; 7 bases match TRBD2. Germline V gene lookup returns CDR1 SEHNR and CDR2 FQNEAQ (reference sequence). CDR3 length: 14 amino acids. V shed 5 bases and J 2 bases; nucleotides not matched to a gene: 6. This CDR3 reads CASSQGLGTYEQYF. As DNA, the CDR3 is TGTGCCAGCAGCCAAGGACTAGGTACCTACGAGCAGTACTTC.

The CDR3 sequence: CASSTPGQGWSRTQYF. The CDR3 nucleotides are TGTGCCAGCAGTACTCCGGGACAGGGGTGGAGTAGGACGCAGTATTTT. The chain links TRBV7-2 to TRBJ2-3, with 10 bases that match TRBD1. Germline assignment: CDR1 SGHTA and CDR2 FQGNSA. Germline trimming cut 6 bases from V and 9 bases from J; bases unmatched to any gene: 15. This CDR3 is 16 amino acids long.

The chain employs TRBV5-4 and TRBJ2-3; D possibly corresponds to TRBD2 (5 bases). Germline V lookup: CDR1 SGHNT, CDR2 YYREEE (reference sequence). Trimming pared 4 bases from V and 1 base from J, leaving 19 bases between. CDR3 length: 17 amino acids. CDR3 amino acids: CASSTRTVGLGTDTQYF. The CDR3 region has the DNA TGTGCCAGCAGCACCCGTACAGTAGGACTCGGCACAGATACGCAGTATTTT.

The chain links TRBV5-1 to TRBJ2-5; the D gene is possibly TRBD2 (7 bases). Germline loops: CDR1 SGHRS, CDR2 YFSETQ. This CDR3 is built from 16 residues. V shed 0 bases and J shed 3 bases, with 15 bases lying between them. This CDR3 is CASSLGLGGLKETQYF. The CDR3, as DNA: TGCGCCAGCAGCTTGGGTCTGGGGGGGCTAAAAGAGACCCAGTACTTC.